This T cell receptor beta chain was sequenced in a study of PD-1 blockade in classical Hodgkin lymphoma. Following autologous stem cell transplantation, relapse occurred in every patient, and exposure to brentuximab vedotin varied. The V gene lost 1 base and the J gene lost 7 bases, with 2 bases spanning the gap. Germline values: CDR1 MNHNS, CDR2 SASEGT. This CDR3 region has 11 residues. Produced via immunoSEQ multiplex PCR; TCRdb's table is partial and in-frame only. The top ten hold 20% to 25% of the sample, which has about 46,000 clones, over 60% seen once. The J gene is TRBJ1-5, the V gene TRBV6-1, with D hard to call. This sequence was found in a human donor with classical Hodgkin lymphoma. Sequenced material: peripheral blood mononuclear cells (PBMCs), taken before the second cycle of nivolumab. The chain's CDR3 is CASSEGQPQHF. CDR3 DNA sequence: TGTGCCAGCAGTGAAGGCCAGCCCCAGCATTTT.